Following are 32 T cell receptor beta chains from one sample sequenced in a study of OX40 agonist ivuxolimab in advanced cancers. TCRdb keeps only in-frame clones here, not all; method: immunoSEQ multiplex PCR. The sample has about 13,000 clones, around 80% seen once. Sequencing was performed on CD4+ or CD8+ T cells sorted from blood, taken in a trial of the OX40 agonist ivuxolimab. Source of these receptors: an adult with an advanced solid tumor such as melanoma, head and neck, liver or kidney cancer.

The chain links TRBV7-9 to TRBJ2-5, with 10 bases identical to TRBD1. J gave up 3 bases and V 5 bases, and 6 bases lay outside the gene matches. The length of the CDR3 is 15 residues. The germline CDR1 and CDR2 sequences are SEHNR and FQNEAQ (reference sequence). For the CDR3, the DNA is TGTGCCAGCAGCCCGTCCGGGACAGGGGAAGAGACCCAGTACTTC. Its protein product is CASSPSGTGEETQYF.

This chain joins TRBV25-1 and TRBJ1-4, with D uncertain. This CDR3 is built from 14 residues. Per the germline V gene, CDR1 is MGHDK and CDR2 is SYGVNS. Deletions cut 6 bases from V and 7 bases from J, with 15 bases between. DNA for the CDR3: TGTGCCAGCAGCGAGGCGGGGAGTGGTGAAAAACTGTTTTTT. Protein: CASSEAGSGEKLFF.

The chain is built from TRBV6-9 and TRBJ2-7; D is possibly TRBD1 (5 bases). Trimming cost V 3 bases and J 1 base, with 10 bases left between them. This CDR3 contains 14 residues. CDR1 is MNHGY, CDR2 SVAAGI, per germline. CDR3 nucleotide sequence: TGTGCCAGCAGTTACAGGGCCTCGTCCTACGAGCAGTACTTC. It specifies CASSYRASSYEQYF.

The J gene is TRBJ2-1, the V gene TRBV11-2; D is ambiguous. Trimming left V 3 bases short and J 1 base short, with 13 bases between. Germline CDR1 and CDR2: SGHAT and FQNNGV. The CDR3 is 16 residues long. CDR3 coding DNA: TGTGCCAGCAGCTTTAAACCGGACGGGTCCTACAATGAGCAGTTCTTC. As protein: CASSFKPDGSYNEQFF.

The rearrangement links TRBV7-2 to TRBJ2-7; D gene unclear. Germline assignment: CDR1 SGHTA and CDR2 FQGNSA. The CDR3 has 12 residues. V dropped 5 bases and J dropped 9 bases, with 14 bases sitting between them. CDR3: CASSLRKGRQYF. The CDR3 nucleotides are TGTGCCAGCAGCCTTAGAAAGGGCCGGCAGTACTTC.

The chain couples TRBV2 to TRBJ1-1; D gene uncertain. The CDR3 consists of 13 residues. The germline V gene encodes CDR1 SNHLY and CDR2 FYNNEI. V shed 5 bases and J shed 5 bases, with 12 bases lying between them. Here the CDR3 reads CASSYVGRTEAFF. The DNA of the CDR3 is TGTGCCAGCAGTTACGTAGGTCGAACTGAAGCTTTCTTT.

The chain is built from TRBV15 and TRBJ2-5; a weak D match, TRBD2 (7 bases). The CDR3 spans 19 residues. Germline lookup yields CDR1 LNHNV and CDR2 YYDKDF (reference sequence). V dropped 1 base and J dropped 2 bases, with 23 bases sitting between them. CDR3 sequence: CATSRVGPREGVFQETQYF. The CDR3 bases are TGTGCCACCAGCAGAGTAGGACCCAGGGAGGGGGTTTTTCAAGAGACCCAGTACTTC. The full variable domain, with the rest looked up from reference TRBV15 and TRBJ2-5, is DAMVIQNPRYQVTQFGKPVTLSCSQTLNHNVMYWYQQKSSQAPKLLFHYYDKDFNNEADTPDNFQSRRPNTSFCFLDIRSPGLGDTAMYLCATSRVGPREGVFQETQYFGPGTRLLVL.

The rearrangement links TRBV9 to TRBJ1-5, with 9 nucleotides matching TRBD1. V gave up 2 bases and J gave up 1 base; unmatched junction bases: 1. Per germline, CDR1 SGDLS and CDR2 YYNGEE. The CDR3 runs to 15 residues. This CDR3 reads CASSVGTGSNQPQHF. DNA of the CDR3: TGTGCCAGCAGCGTGGGGACAGGGAGCAATCAGCCCCAGCATTTT.

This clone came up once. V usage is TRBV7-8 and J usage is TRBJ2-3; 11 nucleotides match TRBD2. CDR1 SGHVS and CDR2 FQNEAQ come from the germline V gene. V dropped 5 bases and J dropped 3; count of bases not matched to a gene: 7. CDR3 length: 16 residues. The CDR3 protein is CASSPALAGETDTQYF. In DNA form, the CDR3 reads TGTGCCAGCAGCCCAGCACTAGCGGGGGAGACAGATACGCAGTATTTT.

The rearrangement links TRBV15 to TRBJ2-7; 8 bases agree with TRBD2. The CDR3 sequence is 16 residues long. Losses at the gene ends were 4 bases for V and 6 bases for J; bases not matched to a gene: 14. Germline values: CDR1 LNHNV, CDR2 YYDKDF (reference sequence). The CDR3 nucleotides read TGTGCCACCAGCACAGGAACTACGGGGGGGCGCTCCGAGCAGTACTTC. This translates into CATSTGTTGGRSEQYF.

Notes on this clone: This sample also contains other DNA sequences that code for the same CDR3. CDR3 nucleotide sequence: TGTGCCAGTAGTCCGGGGGTTTACTACGAGCAGTACTTC. Translation: CASSPGVYYEQYF. The genes are TRBV19 and TRBJ2-7, with D perhaps matching TRBD2 (6 bases). Between the trimmed V and J ends, which lost 5 bases and 3 bases, there was a span of 11 bases. Germline V gives CDR1 LNHDA, CDR2 SQIVND (reference sequence). CDR3 length equals 13 residues.

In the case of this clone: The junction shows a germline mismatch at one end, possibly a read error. The chain's CDR3 is CASSASASYEQYF. In DNA, the CDR3 is TGTGCTAGCAGCGCTAGCGCCTCCTACGAGCAGTACTTC. V usage is TRBV7-7 and J usage is TRBJ2-7; the D gene is possibly TRBD2 (6 bases). CDR3 length: 13 amino acids. Germline V CDR1 and CDR2: SSHAT, FNYEAQ (reference sequence).

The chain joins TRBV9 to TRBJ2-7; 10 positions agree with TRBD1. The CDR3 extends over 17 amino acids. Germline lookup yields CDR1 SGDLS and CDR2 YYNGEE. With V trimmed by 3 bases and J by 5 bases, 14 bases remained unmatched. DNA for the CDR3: TGTGCCAGCAGCGGCGCCTTTGGACAGGGGGTTTCGGACGAGCAGTACTTC. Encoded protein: CASSGAFGQGVSDEQYF.

CDR3 protein: CASSYTGGFYNSPLHF. CDR3 bases: TGTGCCAGCAGTTACACAGGGGGCTTCTATAATTCACCCCTCCACTTT. The V call is TRBV27, the J call TRBJ1-6; 9 nucleotides line up with TRBD1. J gave up 3 bases and V 4 bases, and 4 bases lay outside the gene matches. CDR1 and CDR2 from the germline V gene are MNHEY and SMNVEV (reference sequence). The CDR3 has 16 amino acids.

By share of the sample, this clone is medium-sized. The CDR3 here is CASSLGEAEEKLFF. The CDR3 coding sequence is TGTGCCAGCAGCTTAGGGGAAGCGGAGGAAAAACTGTTTTTT. The V and J genes are TRBV7-9 and TRBJ1-4; the D is unclear. Deletions cut 1 base from V and 8 bases from J, with 11 bases between. Germline V gene data show CDR1 as SEHNR and CDR2 as FQNEAQ (reference sequence). The CDR3 has 14 amino acids. The whole variable domain, remainder taken from reference TRBV7-9 and TRBJ1-4, is DTGVSQNPRHKITKRGQNVTFRCDPISEHNRLYWYRQTLGQGPEFLTYFQNEAQLEKSRLLSDRFSAERPKGSFSTLEIQRTEQGDSAMYLCASSLGEAEEKLFFGSGTQLSVL.

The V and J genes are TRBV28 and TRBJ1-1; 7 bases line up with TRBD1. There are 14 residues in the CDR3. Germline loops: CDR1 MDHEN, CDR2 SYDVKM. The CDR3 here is CAAWGQPMNTEAFF. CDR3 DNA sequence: TGTGCAGCGTGGGGACAGCCCATGAACACTGAAGCTTTCTTT.

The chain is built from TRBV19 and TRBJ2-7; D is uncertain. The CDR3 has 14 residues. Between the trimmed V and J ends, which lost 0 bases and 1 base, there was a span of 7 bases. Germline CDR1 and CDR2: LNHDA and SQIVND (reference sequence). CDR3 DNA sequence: TGTGCCAGTAGTATAGACTACGCTTCCTACGAGCAGTACTTC. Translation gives CASSIDYASYEQYF. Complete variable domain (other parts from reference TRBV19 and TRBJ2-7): DGGITQSPKYLFRKEGQNVTLSCEQNLNHDAMYWYRQDPGQGLRLIYYSQIVNDFQKGDIAEGYSVSREKKESFPLTVTSAQKNPTAFYLCASSIDYASYEQYFGPGTRLTVT.

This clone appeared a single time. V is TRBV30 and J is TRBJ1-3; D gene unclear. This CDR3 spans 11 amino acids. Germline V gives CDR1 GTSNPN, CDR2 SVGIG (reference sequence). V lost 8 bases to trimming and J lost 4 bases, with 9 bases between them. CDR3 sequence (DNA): TGTGCCCGGCGCCAAGGAAACACCATATATTTT. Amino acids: CARRQGNTIYF. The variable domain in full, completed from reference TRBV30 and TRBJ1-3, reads SQTIHQWPATLVQPVGSPLSLECTVEGTSNPNLYWYRQAAGRGLQLLFYSVGIGQISSEVPQNLSASRPQDRQFILSSKKLLLSDSGFYLCARRQGNTIYFGEGSWLTVV.

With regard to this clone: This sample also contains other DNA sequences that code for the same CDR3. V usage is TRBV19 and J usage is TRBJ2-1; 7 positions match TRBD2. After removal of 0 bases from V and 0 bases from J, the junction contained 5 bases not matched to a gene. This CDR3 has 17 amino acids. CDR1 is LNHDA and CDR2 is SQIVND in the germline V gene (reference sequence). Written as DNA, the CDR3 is TGTGCCAGTAGTATAGATCTGGCTAGCGGCTCCTACAATGAGCAGTTCTTC. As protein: CASSIDLASGSYNEQFF.

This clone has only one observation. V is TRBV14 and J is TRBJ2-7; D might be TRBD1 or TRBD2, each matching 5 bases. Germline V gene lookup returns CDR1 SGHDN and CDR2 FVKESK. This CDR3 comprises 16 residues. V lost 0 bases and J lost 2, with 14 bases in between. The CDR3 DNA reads TGTGCCAGCAGCCAAGACTCCGGGACGGCCACCTACGAGCAGTACTTC. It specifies CASSQDSGTATYEQYF. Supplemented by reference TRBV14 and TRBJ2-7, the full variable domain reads EAGVTQFPSHSVIEKGQTVTLRCDPISGHDNLYWYRRVMGKEIKFLLHFVKESKQDESGMPNNRFLAERTGGTYSTLKVQPAELEDSGVYFCASSQDSGTATYEQYFGPGTRLTVT.

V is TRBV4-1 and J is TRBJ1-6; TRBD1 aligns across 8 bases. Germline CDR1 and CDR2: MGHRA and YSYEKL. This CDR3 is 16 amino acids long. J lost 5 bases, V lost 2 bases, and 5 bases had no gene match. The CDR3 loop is CASSQYGTGDNSPLHF. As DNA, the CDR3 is TGCGCCAGCAGCCAATACGGGACAGGCGATAATTCACCCCTCCACTTT.

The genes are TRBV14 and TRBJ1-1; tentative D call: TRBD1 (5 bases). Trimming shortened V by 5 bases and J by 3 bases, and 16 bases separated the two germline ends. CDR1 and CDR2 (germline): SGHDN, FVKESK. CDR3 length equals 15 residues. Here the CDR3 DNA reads TGTGCCAGCAGCACACTGGGGGATTGGGACACTGAAGCTTTCTTT. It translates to CASSTLGDWDTEAFF.

The CDR3 spells CASSQETSTDTQYF. The CDR3 region has the DNA TGCGCCAGCAGCCAAGAAACTAGCACAGATACGCAGTATTTT. The chain is built from TRBV4-1 and TRBJ2-3; D gene uncertain. Germline-derived CDR1 and CDR2 are MGHRA and YSYEKL. CDR3 size: 14 residues. V dropped 0 bases and J dropped 0 bases, with 4 bases sitting between them.

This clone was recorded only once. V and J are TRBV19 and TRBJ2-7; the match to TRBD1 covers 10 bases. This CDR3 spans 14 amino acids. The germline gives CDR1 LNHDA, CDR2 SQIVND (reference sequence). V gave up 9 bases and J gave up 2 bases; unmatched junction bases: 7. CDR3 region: CASTPGQGPYEQYF. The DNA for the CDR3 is TGTGCCAGCACCCCGGGACAGGGGCCCTACGAGCAGTACTTC.

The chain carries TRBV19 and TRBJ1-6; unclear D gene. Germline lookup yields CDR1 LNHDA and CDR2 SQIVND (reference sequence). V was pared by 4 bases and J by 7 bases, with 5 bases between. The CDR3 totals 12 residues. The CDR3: CASSKINSPLHF. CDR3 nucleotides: TGTGCCAGTAGTAAAATCAATTCACCCCTCCACTTT.

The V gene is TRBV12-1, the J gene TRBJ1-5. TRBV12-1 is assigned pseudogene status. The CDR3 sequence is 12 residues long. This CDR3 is CASSPGFGPQHF. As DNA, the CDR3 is TGTGCCAGCAGCCCCGGGTTTGGGCCCCAGCATTTT.

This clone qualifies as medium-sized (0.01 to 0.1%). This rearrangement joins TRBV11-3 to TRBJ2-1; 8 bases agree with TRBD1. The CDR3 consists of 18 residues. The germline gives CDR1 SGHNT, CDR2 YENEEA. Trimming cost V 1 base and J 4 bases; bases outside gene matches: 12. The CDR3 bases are TGTGCCAGCAGCTTAGGAGGCGGACAGGGCGGATCGTACAATGAGCAGTTCTTC. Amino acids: CASSLGGGQGGSYNEQFF.

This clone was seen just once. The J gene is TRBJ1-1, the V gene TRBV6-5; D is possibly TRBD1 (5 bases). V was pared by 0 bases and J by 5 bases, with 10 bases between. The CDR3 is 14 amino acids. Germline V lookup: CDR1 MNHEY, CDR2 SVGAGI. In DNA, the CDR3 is TGTGCCAGCAGTTACTCCGGGGGTACGACTGAAGCTTTCTTT. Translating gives CASSYSGGTTEAFF.

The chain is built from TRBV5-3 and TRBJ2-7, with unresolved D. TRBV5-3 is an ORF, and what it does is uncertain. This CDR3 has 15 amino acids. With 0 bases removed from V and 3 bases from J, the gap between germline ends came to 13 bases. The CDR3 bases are TGTGCCAGAAGCTTGGCGGATCGAGAACACTACGAGCAGTACTTC. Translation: CARSLADREHYEQYF.

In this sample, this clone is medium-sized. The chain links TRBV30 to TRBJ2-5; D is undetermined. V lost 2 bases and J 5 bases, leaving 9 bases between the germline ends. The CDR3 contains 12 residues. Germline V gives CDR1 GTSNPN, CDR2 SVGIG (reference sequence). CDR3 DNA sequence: TGTGCCTGGAGTACCAGTTGGGAGACCCAGTACTTC. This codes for CAWSTSWETQYF.

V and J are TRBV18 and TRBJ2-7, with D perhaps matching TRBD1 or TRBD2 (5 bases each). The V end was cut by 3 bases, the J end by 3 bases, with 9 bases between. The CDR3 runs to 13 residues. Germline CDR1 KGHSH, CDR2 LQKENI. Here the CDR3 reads CASSPRDGYEQYF. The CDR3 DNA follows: TGTGCCAGCTCACCCCGGGACGGCTACGAGCAGTACTTC.

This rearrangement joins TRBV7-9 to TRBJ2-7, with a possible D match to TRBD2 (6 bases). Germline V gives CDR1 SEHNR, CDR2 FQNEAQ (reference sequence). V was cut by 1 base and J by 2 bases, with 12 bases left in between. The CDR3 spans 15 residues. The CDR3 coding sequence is TGTGCCAGCAGCTTAGGCCCCGGGAGCACCTACGAGCAGTACTTC. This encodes CASSLGPGSTYEQYF.